Listed below are T cell receptor beta chains from one sample, sequenced in a study of cytotoxic CD8 clonotypes in ibrutinib-treated CLL. The repertoire was sequenced with immunoSEQ multiplex PCR; TCRdb's copy has only in-frame clones and lacks some. The sample carries 130,000 or so clones, 70% to 90% recorded once. The specimen was PBMCs, collected after 24 months of ibrutinib treatment. The receptors stem from a human donor with chronic lymphocytic leukemia. Both conserved end residues are part of each CDR3. D genes are given only for firm matches. A clone size is listed for some rows: how often the clone was seen (once, few, many), or a class if it is expanded.

j_call,d_call,clone_size,v_call,cdr3_aa,cdr3_nt
TRBJ2-7,-,-,TRBV4-2,CASSQGLKGSWYF,TGTGCCAGCAGCCAGGGCTTAAAGGGGTCGTGGTACTTC
TRBJ2-4,-,-,TRBV7-2,CASSLGPAEGNIQYF,TGTGCCAGCAGCTTAGGGCCGGCAGAGGGAAACATTCAGTACTTC
TRBJ1-5,-,once,TRBV6-4,CASSQGWNQPQHF,TGTGCCAGCAGCCAAGGGTGGAATCAGCCCCAGCATTTT
TRBJ1-1,-,-,TRBV2,CASSEVARGHTEAFF,TGTGCCAGCAGTGAAGTAGCGCGAGGACACACTGAAGCTTTCTTT
TRBJ2-7,-,-,TRBV2,CASSVYEQYF,TGTGCCAGCAGTGTTTACGAGCAGTACTTC
TRBJ1-1,-,-,TRBV5-1,CASSLATGTGTEAFF,TGCGCCAGCAGCTTGGCAACGGGCACGGGCACTGAAGCTTTCTTT
TRBJ2-6,-,once,TRBV5-4,CASSPASARSGANVLTF,TGTGCCAGCAGCCCCGCATCAGCCAGGTCTGGGGCCAACGTCCTGACTTTC
TRBJ2-3,TRBD2,-,TRBV7-9,CASSLYGGSTDTQYF,TGTGCCAGCAGCTTATACGGGGGGAGCACAGATACGCAGTATTTT
TRBJ2-7,TRBD2,-,TRBV28,CASSTTSGPYEQYF,TGTGCCAGCAGTACGACTAGCGGCCCTTACGAGCAGTACTTC
TRBJ2-2,TRBD1,-,TRBV9,CASSMTGITGELFF,TGTGCCAGCAGCATGACAGGGATCACCGGGGAGCTGTTTTTT
TRBJ2-7,-,-,TRBV10-3,CAISESKSRGTVEQYF,TGTGCCATCAGTGAGTCGAAGAGTCGGGGGACGGTCGAGCAGTACTTC
TRBJ2-2,-,-,TRBV9,CASSRKSAQGTGELFF,TGTGCCAGCTCTCGAAAGTCCGCACAGGGCACCGGGGAGCTGTTTTTT
TRBJ2-1,-,-,TRBV7-9,CASSIPGPSQFF,TGTGCCAGCAGCATCCCGGGACCGTCTCAGTTCTTC
TRBJ2-7,TRBD1,-,TRBV6-1,CASSPRQGGSYEQYF,TGTGCCAGCAGTCCAAGACAGGGGGGCTCCTACGAGCAGTACTTC
TRBJ2-7,TRBD1,few,TRBV27,CASSPDRGDGEQYF,TGTGCCAGCAGTCCGGACAGGGGGGATGGAGAGCAGTACTTC
TRBJ2-1,TRBD1,-,TRBV28,CATTGGFYNEQFF,TGTGCCACAACAGGGGGCTTTTATAATGAGCAGTTCTTC
TRBJ2-3,TRBD2,-,TRBV11-2,CASRQIGLVTDTQYF,TGTGCCAGCAGACAAATAGGACTAGTCACAGATACGCAGTATTTT
TRBJ2-6,TRBD1,once,TRBV29-1,CSVERSGTGGHSGANVLTF,TGCAGCGTCGAGCGGTCCGGGACAGGGGGTCACTCTGGGGCCAACGTCCTGACTTTC
TRBJ2-7,-,-,TRBV19,CASSIIWGYEQYF,TGTGCCAGTAGTATAATTTGGGGGTACGAGCAGTACTTC
TRBJ2-7,-,-,TRBV5-1,CASSRDGGLGPYF,TGCGCCAGCAGCCGGGATGGAGGCCTGGGGCCGTACTTC
TRBJ1-5,-,-,TRBV19,CASSRDIENQPQHF,TGTGCCAGTAGCCGGGACATTGAGAATCAGCCCCAGCATTTT
TRBJ1-1,TRBD1,once,TRBV6-5,CASSRDRGVTEAFF,TGTGCCAGCAGCCGAGACAGGGGTGTCACTGAAGCTTTCTTT
TRBJ2-7,TRBD2,-,TRBV7-9,CASTLYGAGDSYEQYF,TGTGCCAGCACCCTATACGGAGCGGGGGATTCCTACGAGCAGTACTTC
TRBJ1-2,TRBD1,-,TRBV28,CASSLSGGINGYTF,TGTGCCAGCAGTTTATCAGGGGGGATCAATGGCTACACCTTC
TRBJ2-1,TRBD2,-,TRBV4-1,CASSPGRASGKNEQFF,TGCGCCAGCAGCCCTGGACGGGCTAGCGGGAAAAATGAGCAGTTCTTC
TRBJ2-6,-,-,TRBV7-6,CASSLRAAGSGANVLTF,TGTGCCAGCAGCTTAAGGGCCGCAGGCTCTGGGGCCAACGTCCTGACTTTC
TRBJ1-4,TRBD1,-,TRBV6-5,CASSYSGGANEKLFF,TGTGCCAGCAGTTATTCAGGGGGCGCCAATGAAAAACTGTTTTTT
TRBJ1-2,-,-,TRBV7-9,CASSLEGGNYGYTF,TGTGCCAGCAGCTTAGAGGGCGGAAACTATGGCTACACCTTC
TRBJ1-1,TRBD1,-,TRBV4-3,CASSQLIGQGNTEAFF,TGCGCCAGCAGCCAATTAATAGGACAGGGGAACACTGAAGCTTTCTTT
TRBJ2-2,-,-,TRBV11-3,CASRQNTGELFF,TGTGCCAGCAGGCAGAACACCGGGGAGCTGTTTTTT
TRBJ1-2,-,-,TRBV13,CASSLRKAFGGAGPGYTF,TGTGCCAGCAGCTTAAGAAAAGCATTTGGGGGCGCGGGGCCTGGCTACACCTTC
TRBJ2-5,-,few,TRBV7-9,CASSLKFQETQYF,TGTGCCAGCAGCCTCAAGTTCCAAGAGACCCAGTACTTC
TRBJ1-3,-,-,TRBV7-2,CASSLSRGAVSGNTIYF,TGTGCCAGCAGCTTAAGTCGTGGGGCAGTCTCTGGAAACACCATATATTTT
TRBJ2-5,TRBD2,-,TRBV4-1,CASSPRTSAIEETQYF,TGCGCCAGCAGCCCTAGGACTAGCGCGATCGAAGAGACCCAGTACTTC
TRBJ2-1,TRBD2,once,TRBV11-3,CASSLDQSSGRFYNEQFF,TGTGCCAGCAGCTTAGATCAGAGTAGCGGGAGGTTTTACAATGAGCAGTTCTTC
TRBJ1-1,-,-,TRBV2,CASSLTTGAEAFF,TGTGCCAGCAGCCTGACCACGGGCGCTGAAGCTTTCTTT
TRBJ2-1,-,-,TRBV4-3,CASSQDYNNEQFF,TGCGCCAGCAGCCAAGATTACAACAATGAGCAGTTCTTC
TRBJ2-5,TRBD2,-,TRBV6-1,CASSEAGGSLQETQYF,TGTGCCAGCAGTGAAGCGGGGGGGTCCCTACAAGAGACCCAGTACTTC
TRBJ2-4,-,-,TRBV28,CASSTGARAKNIQYF,TGTGCCAGCAGTACCGGAGCACGGGCCAAAAACATTCAGTACTTC
TRBJ1-2,TRBD1,-,TRBV7-2,CASSLDDRGPYGYTF,TGTGCCAGCAGCTTAGACGACAGGGGCCCTTATGGCTACACCTTC
TRBJ1-2,-,few,TRBV7-2,CASSLSMSNYGYTF,TGTGCCAGCAGCTTATCCATGTCTAACTATGGCTACACCTTC
TRBJ2-1,TRBD2,-,TRBV28,CASRDNSGGFYNEQFF,TGTGCCAGCAGGGACAACAGCGGGGGGTTTTACAATGAGCAGTTCTTC
TRBJ1-4,TRBD1,-,TRBV25-1,CASSEPTGESEKLFF,TGTGCCAGCAGTGAACCGACAGGGGAGAGTGAAAAACTGTTTTTT
TRBJ2-1,TRBD2,-,TRBV9,CASSLAGGGNEQFF,TGTGCCAGCAGCTTAGCGGGAGGAGGCAATGAGCAGTTCTTC
TRBJ1-5,TRBD1,-,TRBV19,CASSSPTGTGNQPQHF,TGTGCCAGTAGTTCCCCGACAGGGACGGGAAATCAGCCCCAGCATTTT
TRBJ2-1,-,-,TRBV4-2,CASSPGVADNEQFF,TGTGCCAGCAGCCCGGGGGTAGCCGACAATGAGCAGTTCTTC
TRBJ2-3,-,-,TRBV19,CASSIFLGSPPADF,TGTGCCAGTAGTATATTCTTGGGGAGTCCGCCCGCGGATTTT
TRBJ2-5,TRBD2,-,TRBV19,CASSRAAGLVSEETQYF,TGTGCCAGTAGTAGAGCGGCGGGACTAGTTTCTGAGGAGACCCAGTACTTC
TRBJ2-1,-,once,TRBV28,CASSPGGGGEQFF,TGTGCCAGCAGTCCCGGCGGTGGGGGTGAGCAGTTCTTC
TRBJ2-3,-,-,TRBV29-1,CSVERGTADTQYF,TGCAGCGTTGAAAGGGGTACGGCAGATACGCAGTATTTT
TRBJ2-7,-,once,TRBV13,CASSPTLRPHEQYF,TGTGCCAGCAGCCCCACTCTCAGACCCCACGAGCAGTACTTC
TRBJ2-7,-,-,TRBV5-1,CASSFSGGGSSYEQYF,TGCGCCAGCAGCTTTTCTGGGGGCGGTAGCTCCTACGAGCAGTACTTC
TRBJ1-2,TRBD1,once,TRBV2,CASSDQEGAPYGYTF,TGTGCCAGCAGTGACCAAGAGGGGGCTCCCTATGGCTACACCTTC
TRBJ1-2,-,-,TRBV28,CATKREILGYGYTF,TGTGCCACGAAAAGAGAGATCCTTGGGTATGGCTACACCTTC
TRBJ1-2,-,few,TRBV7-8,CASSLSASGYTF,TGTGCCAGCAGCTTATCCGCCAGCGGCTACACCTTC
TRBJ2-1,TRBD2,-,TRBV28,CASSLWSAGGPFF,TGTGCCAGCAGTTTATGGTCAGCGGGGGGTCCGTTCTTC
TRBJ2-5,TRBD2,-,TRBV9,CASSSLAGGTETQYF,TGTGCCAGCAGCTCTCTAGCGGGGGGGACAGAGACCCAGTACTTC
TRBJ1-5,-,once,TRBV5-8,CASSLLVNSYSNQPQHF,TGTGCCAGCAGCCTCCTAGTTAACAGTTATAGCAATCAGCCCCAGCATTTT
TRBJ1-5,TRBD1,-,TRBV25-1,CASSPTGGGQPQHF,TGTGCCAGCAGCCCAACAGGGGGCGGACAGCCCCAGCATTTT
TRBJ2-3,-,-,TRBV7-9,CASSLWGDHYTQYF,TGTGCCAGCAGCTTATGGGGCGACCATTATACGCAGTATTTT